The entry below gives a single T cell receptor beta chain sequence along with its context. This table comes from immunoSEQ multiplex PCR, and its TCRdb copy is limited to in-frame clones, with some not included. This sample has approximately 810,000 clones, with 80% to 95% found just once. The CDR3 consists of 14 residues. Unmatched junction bases numbered 7, after V lost 6 bases and J lost 6 bases. In germline, CDR1 is LNHNV, CDR2 YYDKDF (reference sequence). The data are from a study of shared clonotypes between healthy human individuals. In the naive CD8 group, cells lacked CD45RO and were positively selected for CCR7, so terminally differentiated effector memory CD45RA+ cells were left out.

Sequenced: naive CD8+ T cells sorted from blood. The genes are TRBV15 and TRBJ1-5; 8 bases align to TRBD1. The sequence derives from a man under 40 in good health. Written as DNA, the CDR3 is TGTGCCACCAGTTTTGGACAGGGAGTTCAGCCCCAGCATTTT. It yields the protein CATSFGQGVQPQHF.